A selection of T cell receptor beta chains follows, all from one sample in a study of regulatory dendritic cells for organ transplantation. Assay used: immunoSEQ multiplex PCR; TCRdb lists only in-frame clones, some missing. The sample lists more than 10,000 clones; roughly two thirds were seen once. The sample was memory CD8+ T cells from blood. These receptors originate from a human donor in good health. Each CDR3 is given with its conserved first and last residue. A D gene is named only where the DNA matches it firmly. Size is stated for part of the rows, as once, few or many counts, or as a class when the clone is expanded.

TRBV4-3	TRBD1	NA	15	TRBJ2-3	TGCGCCAGCAGCCAAGGACAGGGACACACAGATACGCAGTATTTT	CASSQGQGHTDTQYF
TRBV5-4	NA	NA	15	TRBJ2-2	TGTGCCAGCAGCCCAACAGGGTTTAACACCGGGGAGCTGTTTTTT	CASSPTGFNTGELFF
TRBV12-5	TRBD1	once	17	TRBJ2-7	TGTGCTAGTGGTTTGCGGAATCGACAGGGGAATAACTACGAGCAGTACTTC	CASGLRNRQGNNYEQYF
TRBV28	NA	NA	16	TRBJ1-4	TGTGCCAGCAGCTACCGGCGGGGAGCAACTAATGAAAAACTGTTTTTT	CASSYRRGATNEKLFF
TRBV6-4	TRBD1	NA	14	TRBJ2-2	TGTGCCAGCAGTGACGACAGGGACACCGGGGAGCTGTTTTTT	CASSDDRDTGELFF
TRBV4-2	NA	once	15	TRBJ2-2	TGTGCCAGCAGCCAAACGAACGGCGCGCGCGGGGAGCTGTTTTTT	CASSQTNGARGELFF
TRBV7-9	NA	NA	12	TRBJ2-7	TGTGCCAGCAGCTTTGACAGCTACGAGCAGTACTTC	CASSFDSYEQYF
TRBV6-4	NA	NA	15	TRBJ2-5	TGTGCCAGCAGTGAAGGGGTTAGTGGTCCAGAGACCCAGTACTTC	CASSEGVSGPETQYF
TRBV2	NA	once	13	TRBJ2-3	TGTGCCACCCCCCCAGCTCGCACAGATACGCAGTATTTT	CATPPARTDTQYF
TRBV4-1	TRBD1	NA	15	TRBJ1-1	TGCGCCAGCAGCCCTATGGGACAGGGGAACACTGAAGCTTTCTTT	CASSPMGQGNTEAFF
TRBV28	NA	NA	17	TRBJ2-7	TGTGCCAGCAGTTCCCATTACTCAGGGGTTTCGTTCCACGAGCAGTACTTC	CASSSHYSGVSFHEQYF
TRBV4-2	NA	once	15	TRBJ2-5	TGTGCCAGCAGCCCAGGGGGGGGAGTCCAAGAGACCCAGTACTTC	CASSPGGGVQETQYF
TRBV9	NA	NA	15	TRBJ1-6	TGTGCCAGCAGCCTAGCCGGGGATTGGAATTCACCCCTCCACTTT	CASSLAGDWNSPLHF
TRBV7-2	NA	NA	15	TRBJ2-1	TGTGCCAGCAGCTTAGAATCGGGGCCAAACAATGAGCAGTTCTTC	CASSLESGPNNEQFF
TRBV19	NA	few	11	TRBJ1-2	TGTGCCAGTAGTATCTACTATGGCTACACCTTC	CASSIYYGYTF
TRBV9	TRBD2	few	17	TRBJ2-6	TGTGCCAGCAGTCCTAGCGGGGGAAGCTCTGGGGCCAACGTCCTGACTTTC	CASSPSGGSSGANVLTF
TRBV5-4	NA	NA	12	TRBJ1-1	TGTGCCAGCAGTTGGGCCCGGGGGGACGATTTCTTT	CASSWARGDDFF
TRBV18	NA	few	16	TRBJ1-1	TGTGCCAGCTCACCGAGACAGAACGCCACCGGCACTGAAGCTTTCTTT	CASSPRQNATGTEAFF
TRBV7-3	TRBD2	few	17	TRBJ2-1	TGTGCCAGCAGCTTAGGGCCCACTAGCGGGGGGAACAATGAGCAGTTCTTC	CASSLGPTSGGNNEQFF
TRBV11-2	NA	few	12	TRBJ2-2	TGTGCCAGCAGCTTAAACCCCGGGGAGCTGTTTTTT	CASSLNPGELFF
TRBV28	NA	NA	11	TRBJ1-6	TGTGCCAGCAGTTTTTGGTCACCCCTCCACTTT	CASSFWSPLHF
TRBV6-1	TRBD1	NA	14	TRBJ2-3	TGTGCCAGCAGTGAGGGACAGGGGGCAGATACGCAGTATTTT	CASSEGQGADTQYF
TRBV6-1	NA	NA	13	TRBJ1-1	TGTGCCAGCAGTGGTAACATGAACACTGAAGCTTTCTTT	CASSGNMNTEAFF
TRBV6-5	NA	NA	13	TRBJ1-5	TGTGCCAGCGCCTGGGGCTACAATCAGCCCCAGCATTTT	CASAWGYNQPQHF
TRBV27	TRBD1	NA	18	TRBJ2-2	TGTGCCAGCAGTTTAGATTCCGGGACAGTCTCGTTTACCGGGGAGCTGTTTTTT	CASSLDSGTVSFTGELFF
TRBV23-1	TRBD1	few	14	TRBJ1-5	TGCGCCAGCAGTCGGGACAGGGGTGGTCAGCCCCAGCATTTT	CASSRDRGGQPQHF
TRBV9	NA	NA	13	TRBJ2-7	TGTGCCAGCAGCGGGACACCCTCCTACGAGCAGTACTTC	CASSGTPSYEQYF
TRBV4-2	NA	NA	17	TRBJ1-1	TGTGCCAGCAGCCCCGGCACCACGGGGAGGAGACTCACTGAAGCTTTCTTT	CASSPGTTGRRLTEAFF
TRBV7-3	NA	NA	15	TRBJ2-1	TGTGCCAGCAGCCACGGGCTTAGCTCCTACAATGAGCAGTTCTTC	CASSHGLSSYNEQFF
TRBV4-2	NA	few	15	TRBJ1-1	TGTGCCAGCAGCCCACATCTTCAGGGGAACACTGAAGCTTTCTTT	CASSPHLQGNTEAFF
TRBV7-2	NA	NA	16	TRBJ1-1	TGTGCCAGCAGCCCCGGAACCGCAAGGTCCCTGACTGAAGCTTTCTTT	CASSPGTARSLTEAFF
TRBV2	NA	NA	13	TRBJ2-7	TGTGCCAGCTTGCGGGACCAAGCCTACGAGCAGTACTTC	CASLRDQAYEQYF
TRBV11-2	TRBD1	NA	15	TRBJ2-7	TGTGCCAGCAGCGGCCCCAGGGGGCTCCCCTACGAGCAGTACTTC	CASSGPRGLPYEQYF
TRBV7-8	NA	NA	17	TRBJ2-5	TGTGCCAGCAGCCCGTCCGCGTTCTCCGGGGGATACGAGACCCAGTACTTC	CASSPSAFSGGYETQYF
TRBV6-5	NA	NA	13	TRBJ2-2	TGTGCCAGCAGTTACTCAGGGACCGGGGAGCTGTTTTTT	CASSYSGTGELFF
TRBV5-4	NA	few	13	TRBJ1-6	TGTGCCAGCAGCCTAGAACCTGATTCACCCCTCCACTTT	CASSLEPDSPLHF
TRBV28	NA	once	15	TRBJ2-3	TGTGCCAGCAGTGTCGACAGGTCTAGCACAGATACGCAGTATTTT	CASSVDRSSTDTQYF
TRBV4-3	NA	once	15	TRBJ2-7	TGCGCCAGCAGCCAAGGTTCCGGTGATGTGGACGAGCAGTACTTC	CASSQGSGDVDEQYF
TRBV7-2	NA	NA	14	TRBJ2-6	TGTGCCATGGCGAGGGGTTCTGGGGCCAACGTCCTGACTTTC	CAMARGSGANVLTF
TRBV2	NA	NA	12	TRBJ2-1	TGTGCCAGTCGGACACGGTACAATGAGCAGTTCTTC	CASRTRYNEQFF
TRBV28	TRBD1	NA	17	TRBJ1-1	TGTGCCAGCAGTTCCTTACAGGGGGCAATCATGGGCACTGAAGCTTTCTTT	CASSSLQGAIMGTEAFF
TRBV27	TRBD1	NA	15	TRBJ2-5	TGTGCCAGCGGGTCCGTAGGGACAGCCCTTAAGACCCAGTACTTC	CASGSVGTALKTQYF
TRBV13	NA	NA	14	TRBJ1-2	TGTGCCAGCAGCTTGGTCTGGCAGCCCTATGGCTACACCTTC	CASSLVWQPYGYTF
TRBV30	TRBD1	NA	14	TRBJ2-7	TGTGCCTGGAGCACGGGACAGGGACCCTACGAGCAGTACTTC	CAWSTGQGPYEQYF
TRBV9	NA	NA	15	TRBJ2-5	TGTGCCAGCAGCGAGGGACAAATCTCTCAAGAGACCCAGTACTTC	CASSEGQISQETQYF
TRBV4-1	NA	few	14	TRBJ2-2	TGCGCCAGCAGCCAATTTTCGGGGGCCGGGGAGCTGTTTTTT	CASSQFSGAGELFF